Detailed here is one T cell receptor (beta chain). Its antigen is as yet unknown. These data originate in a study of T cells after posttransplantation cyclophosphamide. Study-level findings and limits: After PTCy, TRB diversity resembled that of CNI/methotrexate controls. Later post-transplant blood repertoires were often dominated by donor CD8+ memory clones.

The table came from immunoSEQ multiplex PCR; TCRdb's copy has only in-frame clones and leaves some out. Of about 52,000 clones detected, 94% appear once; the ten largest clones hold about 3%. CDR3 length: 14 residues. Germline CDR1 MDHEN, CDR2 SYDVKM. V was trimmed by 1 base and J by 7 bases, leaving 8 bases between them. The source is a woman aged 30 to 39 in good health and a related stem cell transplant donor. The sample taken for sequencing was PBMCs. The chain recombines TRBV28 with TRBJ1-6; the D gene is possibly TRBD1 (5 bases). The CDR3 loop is CASSLSQANSPLHF. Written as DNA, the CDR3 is TGTGCCAGCAGTTTATCACAGGCGAATTCACCCCTCCACTTT.